The rows below give T cell receptor beta chains drawn from one sample of a study of neurological immune-mediated disorders. TCRdb ran MiXCR on the 5' RACE reads and lists one entry per CDR3 protein. There are about 58,000 distinct CDR3 sequences in the sample; about 3.3% occur only once, and approximately 6.5% lies in the top ten. Sequenced sample: PBMCs. These receptors originate from a woman in her sixties or seventies with multiple sclerosis. CDR3s include the opening cysteine and the closing phenylalanine or tryptophan. D genes are given only for firm matches. Clone size is given as once, few, many or a size class.

J,size,D,V,CDR3,DNA
TRBJ2-3,many,TRBD1,TRBV25-1,CASRHAGTGETDTQYF,TGTGCCAGCAGGCATGCAGGGACAGGGGAAACAGATACGCAGTATTTT
TRBJ2-2,many,-,TRBV7-2,CASSLTDFFGGELFF,TGTGCCAGCAGCCTGACGGACTTTTTCGGCGGGGAGCTGTTTTTT
TRBJ2-7,many,TRBD1,TRBV6-5,CASSYSIGEDRGYEQYF,TGTGCCAGCAGTTACTCGATTGGGGAGGACAGGGGGTACGAGCAGTACTTC
TRBJ2-1,many,TRBD2,TRBV5-4,CASSSTSGGEQFF,TGTGCCAGCAGTTCGACTAGCGGAGGCGAGCAGTTCTTC
TRBJ1-2,many,-,TRBV12-3/TRBV12-4,CASSSSTEANYGYTF,TGTGCCAGCAGTTCATCGACAGAAGCTAACTATGGCTACACCTTC
TRBJ1-4,many,-,TRBV7-2,CASSLGPRNEKLFF,TGTGCCAGCAGCTTAGGGCCTAGAAATGAAAAACTGTTTTTT
TRBJ1-5,many,-,TRBV9,CASSLGTHQPQHF,TGTGCCAGCAGCCTTGGGACACATCAGCCCCAGCATTTT
TRBJ2-7,many,-,TRBV20-1,CSAGKTTYEQYF,TGCAGTGCCGGGAAAACCACCTACGAGCAGTACTTC
TRBJ2-2,many,TRBD2,TRBV12-3/TRBV12-4,CASSPGTSGGPTGELFF,TGTGCCAGCAGTCCTGGGACTAGCGGGGGGCCCACCGGGGAGCTGTTTTTT
TRBJ1-5,many,-,TRBV20-1,CSARSQTGWGQPQHF,TGCAGTGCTAGATCACAGACGGGCTGGGGTCAGCCCCAGCATTTT
TRBJ1-1,many,-,TRBV7-8,CASSFSEGTEAFF,TGTGCCAGCAGCTTTAGCGAGGGCACTGAAGCTTTCTTT
TRBJ1-2,many,-,TRBV6-2/TRBV6-3,CASSPGQRSSNYGYTF,TGTGCCAGCAGCCCTGGACAGAGATCGTCGAACTATGGCTACACCTTC
TRBJ2-3,many,TRBD1,TRBV20-1,CSAKSGTGPSNTQYF,TGCAGTGCCAAAAGCGGGACAGGGCCTTCGAATACGCAGTATTTT
TRBJ2-2,many,TRBD2,TRBV5-1,CASSLGLAGGTGELFF,TGCGCCAGCAGCTTGGGACTAGCGGGAGGCACCGGGGAGCTGTTTTTT
TRBJ2-7,many,-,TRBV4-1,CASSQGSRFYEQYF,TGCGCCAGCAGCCAGGGTTCGCGTTTCTACGAGCAGTACTTC
TRBJ2-6,many,-,TRBV15,CATSRDPPGSGANVLTF,TGTGCCACCAGCAGAGATCCCCCCGGGTCTGGGGCCAACGTCCTGACTTTC
TRBJ2-7,many,TRBD1,TRBV10-3,CAISDLGQGTREQYF,TGTGCCATCAGTGACCTGGGACAGGGGACAAGGGAGCAGTACTTC
TRBJ2-4,many,-,TRBV12-3/TRBV12-4,CASSLAGHSKNIQYF,TGTGCCAGCAGTTTAGCGGGACACTCGAAAAACATTCAGTACTTC
TRBJ2-1,many,TRBD2,TRBV5-1,CASRSSGSGFEQFF,TGCGCCAGCAGATCCAGCGGGAGTGGCTTTGAGCAGTTCTTC
TRBJ1-2,many,-,TRBV4-3,CASSQDRDIDGYTF,TGCGCCAGCAGCCAAGACAGGGATATCGATGGCTACACCTTC
TRBJ1-3,many,-,TRBV20-1,CSARGNLGPGNTIYF,TGCAGTGCCAGAGGGAACCTGGGGCCTGGAAACACCATATATTTT
TRBJ1-2,many,TRBD1,TRBV5-1,CASSLTGTGHYGYTF,TGCGCCAGCAGCCTGACAGGGACCGGGCACTATGGCTACACCTTC